Below, 2 T cell receptor beta chains from the same sample are listed, as sequenced in a study of blood T cell repertoires in COVID-19. Using immunoSEQ multiplex PCR, the repertoire was profiled, and TCRdb retains in-frame clones only, with some absent. The sample has around 260,000 clones, around nine tenths seen once. The sequencing input was PBMCs or T cells enriched from blood (not recorded which). The receptors here all came from a woman in her twenties or thirties who had recovered from COVID-19.

The chain employs TRBV7-9 and TRBJ1-1; D possibly corresponds to TRBD1 (6 bases). This CDR3 has 14 residues. The V end lost 4 bases, the J end lost 4 bases, and 13 bases lay between the germline ends. CDR1 and CDR2 (germline): SEHNR, FQNEAQ (reference sequence). CDR3 protein: CASSYQQGFTEAFF. CDR3 bases: TGTGCCAGCAGCTATCAACAGGGTTTCACTGAAGCTTTCTTT. Complete variable domain (other parts from reference TRBV7-9 and TRBJ1-1): DTGVSQNPRHKITKRGQNVTFRCDPISEHNRLYWYRQTLGQGPEFLTYFQNEAQLEKSRLLSDRFSAERPKGSFSTLEIQRTEQGDSAMYLCASSYQQGFTEAFFGQGTRLTVV.

The rearrangement links TRBV9 to TRBJ2-3; 7 bases fit TRBD2. The germline V gene has CDR1 SGDLS and CDR2 YYNGEE. The V gene end was trimmed by 0 bases and the J gene end by 4 bases; junction bases not matched to a gene: 8. The CDR3 totals 16 residues. The CDR3 loop reads CASSVGPAGFSDTQYF. The CDR3 DNA is TGTGCCAGCAGCGTAGGCCCAGCGGGATTCTCAGATACGCAGTATTTT. The full variable domain, in which reference TRBV9 and TRBJ2-3 provide the parts outside the CDR3, is DSGVTQTPKHLITATGQRVTLRCSPRSGDLSVYWYQQSLDQGLQFLIQYYNGEERAKGNILERFSAQQFPDLHSELNLSSLELGDSALYFCASSVGPAGFSDTQYFGPGTRLTVL.